The entry below describes one TCR beta chain. Authors' analysis steps: It was from reference gene primer amplification that nucleated cell counts were estimated. Assay: immunoSEQ multiplex PCR; the TCRdb copy retains only in-frame clones and omits some. Clonal size and the V and J genes are those of that table, whereas D and trimming came from the DNA. The data show fewer than 120,000 clones, 88% seen once. This entry belongs to a study of blood T cell repertoires in COVID-19. About the study: Samples taken during acute and convalescent COVID-19 were collected in the United States, Italy and Spain.

Losses at the gene ends were 7 bases for V and 2 bases for J; bases not matched to a gene: 6. CDR1 is SQVTM and CDR2 is ANQGSEA in the germline V gene. The CDR3 consists of 14 residues. The rearrangement uses TRBV29-1 and TRBJ2-1; TRBD1 matches at 9 bases. The sequence derives from a woman between 50 and 59 years old with acute or convalescent COVID-19. The specimen was peripheral blood. CDR3 nucleotide sequence: TGCAGCGCCCAGGACAGGGGCCCCTACAATGAGCAGTTCTTC. Translated, it gives CSAQDRGPYNEQFF.